This T cell receptor beta chain was recovered during a study of PD-1 blockade in mismatch repair-deficient tumors. Points from the study as a whole: Tumor-resident clones, often undetectable pretreatment in blood, expanded then contracted after pembrolizumab.

Trimming stripped 1 base from V and 5 bases from J, with 15 bases between. This CDR3 comprises 16 residues. Germline V gives CDR1 SGHVS, CDR2 FQNEAQ. Sequencing was performed with immunoSEQ multiplex PCR; in TCRdb, only in-frame clones are kept and a portion is missing. The sample records 60,000 to 65,000 clones, more than 70% being singletons. Details on this clone: Antigen unknown.

The material sequenced was peripheral blood, taken 52 weeks after starting pembrolizumab. The TCR comes from an adult with mismatch repair-deficient cancer. The V call is TRBV7-8, the J call TRBJ2-1; the D call may be TRBD1 or TRBD2 (5 bases each). In DNA, the CDR3 is TGTGCCAGCAGCTTAGGTCGGGGCGCTATAAACAATGAGCAGTTCTTC. Amino acid sequence: CASSLGRGAINNEQFF.